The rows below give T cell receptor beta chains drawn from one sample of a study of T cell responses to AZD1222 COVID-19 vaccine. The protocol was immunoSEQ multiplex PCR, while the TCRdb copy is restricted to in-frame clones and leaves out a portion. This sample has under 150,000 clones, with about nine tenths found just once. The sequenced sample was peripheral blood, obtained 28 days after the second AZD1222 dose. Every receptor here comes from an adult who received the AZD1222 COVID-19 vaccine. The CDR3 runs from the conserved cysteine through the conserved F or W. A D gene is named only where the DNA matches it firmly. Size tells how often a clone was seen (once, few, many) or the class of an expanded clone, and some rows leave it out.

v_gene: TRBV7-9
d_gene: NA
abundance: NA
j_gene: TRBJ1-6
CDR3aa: CASSLGGDSPLHF
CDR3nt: TGTGCCAGCAGCTTAGGAGGAGATTCACCCCTCCACTTT

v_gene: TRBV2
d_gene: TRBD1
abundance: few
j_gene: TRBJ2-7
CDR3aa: CASRDRGSEQYF
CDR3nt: TGTGCCAGCAGGGACAGGGGTAGCGAGCAGTACTTC

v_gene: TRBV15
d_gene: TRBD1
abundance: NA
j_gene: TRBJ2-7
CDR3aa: CATSSGTGIEQYF
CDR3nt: TGTGCCACCAGCAGCGGGACAGGGATCGAGCAGTACTTC

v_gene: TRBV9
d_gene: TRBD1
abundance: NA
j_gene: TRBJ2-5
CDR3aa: CASSLRTGGEETQYF
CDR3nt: TGTGCCAGCAGCCTCCGGACAGGGGGGGAAGAGACCCAGTACTTC

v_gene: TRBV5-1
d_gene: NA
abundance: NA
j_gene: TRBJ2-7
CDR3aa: CASSYLSGTQYEQYF
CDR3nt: TGCGCCAGCAGCTATTTATCCGGGACACAGTACGAGCAGTACTTC

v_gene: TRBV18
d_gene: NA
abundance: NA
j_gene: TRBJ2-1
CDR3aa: CASSPRVVLDNEQFF
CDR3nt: TGTGCCAGCTCGCCCAGGGTGGTGCTGGACAATGAGCAGTTCTTC

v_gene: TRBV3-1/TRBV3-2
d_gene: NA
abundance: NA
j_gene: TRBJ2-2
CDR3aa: CASSHRDSELFF
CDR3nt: TGTGCCAGCAGCCATCGCGACTCGGAGCTGTTTTTT

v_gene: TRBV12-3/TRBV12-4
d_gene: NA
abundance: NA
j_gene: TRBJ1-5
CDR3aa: CASSLMDQPQHF
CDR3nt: TGTGCCAGCAGTTTAATGGATCAGCCCCAGCATTTT

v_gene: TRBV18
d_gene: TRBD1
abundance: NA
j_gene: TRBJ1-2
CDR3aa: CASSRVTGGEPNYGYTF
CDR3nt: TGTGCCAGCTCACGAGTAACAGGGGGCGAGCCTAACTATGGCTACACCTTC

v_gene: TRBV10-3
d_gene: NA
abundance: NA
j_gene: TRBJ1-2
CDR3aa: CAIQWVQSSNYGYTF
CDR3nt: TGTGCCATCCAATGGGTGCAGTCGTCCAACTATGGCTACACCTTC

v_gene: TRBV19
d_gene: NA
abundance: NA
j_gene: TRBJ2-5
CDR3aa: CASSMARRAYQETQYF
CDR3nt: TGTGCCAGTAGTATGGCAAGACGGGCGTACCAAGAGACCCAGTACTTC

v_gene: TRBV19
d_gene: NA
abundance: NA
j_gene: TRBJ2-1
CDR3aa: CASSMWPNSKNEQFF
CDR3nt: TGTGCCAGTAGTATGTGGCCCAACTCTAAAAATGAGCAGTTCTTC

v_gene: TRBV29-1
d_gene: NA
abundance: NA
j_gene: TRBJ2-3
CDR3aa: CSVEGAPGAGGQDTQYF
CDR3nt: TGCAGCGTCGAGGGGGCGCCCGGCGCGGGGGGCCAAGATACGCAGTATTTT

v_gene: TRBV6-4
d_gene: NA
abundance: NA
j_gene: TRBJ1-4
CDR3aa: CASRTERDPYEKLFF
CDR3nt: TGTGCCAGCAGAACAGAGAGGGACCCCTATGAAAAACTGTTTTTT

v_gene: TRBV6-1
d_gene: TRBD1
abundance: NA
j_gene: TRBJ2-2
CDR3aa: CASSELDRGPGELFF
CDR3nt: TGTGCCAGCAGTGAATTGGACAGGGGTCCCGGGGAGCTGTTTTTT

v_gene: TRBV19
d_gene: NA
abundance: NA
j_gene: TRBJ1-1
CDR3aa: CASSNLSRMNTEAFF
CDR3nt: TGTGCCAGTAGTAACCTGAGTCGCATGAACACTGAAGCTTTCTTT

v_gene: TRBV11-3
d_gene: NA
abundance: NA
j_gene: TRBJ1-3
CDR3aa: CASSALLSSGNTIYF
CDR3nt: TGTGCCAGCAGCGCCCTCCTGAGCTCTGGAAACACCATATATTTT

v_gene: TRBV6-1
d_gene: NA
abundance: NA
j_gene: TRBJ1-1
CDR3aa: CASSEGAEAFF
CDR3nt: TGTGCCAGCAGTGAAGGCGCTGAAGCTTTCTTT

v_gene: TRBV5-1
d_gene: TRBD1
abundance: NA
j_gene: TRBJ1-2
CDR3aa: CASSASGQGGYTF
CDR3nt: TGCGCCAGTTCTGCTTCGGGACAGGGCGGCTACACCTTC

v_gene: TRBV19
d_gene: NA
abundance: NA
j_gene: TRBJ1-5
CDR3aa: CASSIDKDQPQHF
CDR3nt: TGTGCCAGTAGTATAGATAAGGATCAGCCCCAGCATTTT

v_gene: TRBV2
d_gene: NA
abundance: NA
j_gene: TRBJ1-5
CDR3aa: CASSRRESSQPQHF
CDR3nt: TGTGCCAGCAGTCGCCGGGAGTCGAGTCAGCCCCAGCATTTT

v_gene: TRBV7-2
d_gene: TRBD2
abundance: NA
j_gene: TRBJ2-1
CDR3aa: CASSLVGTSSYNEQFF
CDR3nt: TGTGCCAGCAGCTTAGTCGGGACTAGCTCCTACAATGAGCAGTTCTTC

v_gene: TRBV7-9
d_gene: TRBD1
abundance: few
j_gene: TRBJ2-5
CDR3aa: CASSARTGDTQYF
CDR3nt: TGTGCCAGCAGCGCCCGGACAGGGGATACCCAGTACTTC

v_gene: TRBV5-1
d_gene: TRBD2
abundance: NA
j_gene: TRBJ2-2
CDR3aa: CASRLTSNTGELFF
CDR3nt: TGCGCCAGCAGACTGACTAGCAACACCGGGGAGCTGTTTTTT

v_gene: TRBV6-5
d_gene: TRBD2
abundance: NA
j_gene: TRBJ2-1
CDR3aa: CASRGLVRKYEQFF
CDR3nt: TGTGCCAGCAGGGGACTAGTACGCAAATATGAGCAGTTCTTC

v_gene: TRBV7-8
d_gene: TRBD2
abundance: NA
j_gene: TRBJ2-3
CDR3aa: CASSQRTSSPTDTQYF
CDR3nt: TGTGCCAGCAGCCAACGGACTAGCTCACCCACAGATACGCAGTATTTT

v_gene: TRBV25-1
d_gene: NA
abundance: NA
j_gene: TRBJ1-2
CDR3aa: CASTRVRDYGYTF
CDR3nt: TGTGCCAGTACCAGGGTACGCGACTATGGCTACACCTTC

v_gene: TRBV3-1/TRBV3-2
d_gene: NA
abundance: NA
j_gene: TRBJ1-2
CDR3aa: CASSQVYYGYTF
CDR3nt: TGTGCCAGCAGCCAGGTCTACTATGGCTACACCTTC

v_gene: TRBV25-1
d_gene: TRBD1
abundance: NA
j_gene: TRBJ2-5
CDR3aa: CASSDRRGLGETQYF
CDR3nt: TGTGCCAGCAGTGACCGCAGGGGGCTGGGAGAGACCCAGTACTTC

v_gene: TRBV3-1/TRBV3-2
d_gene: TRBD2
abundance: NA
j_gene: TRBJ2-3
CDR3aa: CASSQGRGSTDTQYF
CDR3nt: TGTGCCAGCAGCCAAGGGCGGGGGAGCACAGATACGCAGTATTTT

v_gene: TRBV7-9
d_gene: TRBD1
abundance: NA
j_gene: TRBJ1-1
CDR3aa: CASSLPRDSHHRDEAFF
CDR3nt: TGTGCCAGCAGCTTACCTAGGGACAGCCACCATCGCGATGAAGCTTTCTTT

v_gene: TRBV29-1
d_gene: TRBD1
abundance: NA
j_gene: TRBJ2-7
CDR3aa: CSVRDRAYEQYF
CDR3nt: TGCAGCGTTAGGGACAGGGCCTACGAGCAGTACTTC

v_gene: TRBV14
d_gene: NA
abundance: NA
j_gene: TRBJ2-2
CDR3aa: CASSQEMENTGELFF
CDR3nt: TGTGCCAGCAGCCAAGAGATGGAGAACACCGGGGAGCTGTTTTTT

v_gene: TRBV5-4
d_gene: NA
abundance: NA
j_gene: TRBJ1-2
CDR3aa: CASRPAGTHYGYTF
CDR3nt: TGTGCCAGCAGGCCGGCCGGGACCCACTATGGCTACACCTTC

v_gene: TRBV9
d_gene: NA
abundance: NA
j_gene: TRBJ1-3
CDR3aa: CASSETAYTGNTIYF
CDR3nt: TGTGCCAGCAGCGAGACAGCCTACACTGGAAACACCATATATTTT

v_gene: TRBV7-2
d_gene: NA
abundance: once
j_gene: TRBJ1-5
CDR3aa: CASSRDSNQPQHF
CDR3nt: TGTGCCAGCAGCCGTGATAGCAATCAGCCCCAGCATTTT

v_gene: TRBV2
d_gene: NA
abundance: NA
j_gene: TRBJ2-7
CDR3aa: CASSGGWAGSYEQYF
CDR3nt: TGTGCCAGCAGTGGAGGTTGGGCAGGGTCCTACGAGCAGTACTTC

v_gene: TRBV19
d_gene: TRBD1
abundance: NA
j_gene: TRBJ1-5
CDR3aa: CASSMTRGTGGNQPQHF
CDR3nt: TGTGCCAGTAGTATGACGCGCGGGACAGGGGGCAATCAGCCCCAGCATTTT

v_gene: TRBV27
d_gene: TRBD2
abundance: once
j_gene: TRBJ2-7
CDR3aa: CAVTGPTREGSYEQYF
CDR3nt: TGTGCCGTGACAGGGCCCACGCGGGAGGGCTCCTACGAGCAGTACTTC

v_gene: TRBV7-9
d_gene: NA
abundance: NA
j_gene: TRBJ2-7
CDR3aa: CASSLGEQYF
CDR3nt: TGTGCCAGCAGCCTAGGGGAGCAGTACTTC

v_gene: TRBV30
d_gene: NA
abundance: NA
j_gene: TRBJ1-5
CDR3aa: CAWRVGRDSNQPQHF
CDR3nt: TGTGCCTGGAGGGTAGGACGGGATAGCAATCAGCCCCAGCATTTT

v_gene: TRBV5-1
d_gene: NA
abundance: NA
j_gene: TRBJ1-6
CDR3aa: CASSPTDRSNSPLHF
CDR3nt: TGCGCCAGCAGCCCGACGGATCGTTCTAATTCACCCCTCCACTTT

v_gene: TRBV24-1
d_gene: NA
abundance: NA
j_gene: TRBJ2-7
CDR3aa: CATSDYNREWYF
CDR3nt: TGTGCCACCAGTGATTATAACAGGGAGTGGTACTTC

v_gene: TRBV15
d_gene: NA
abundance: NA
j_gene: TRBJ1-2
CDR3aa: CATSRDFHYGYTF
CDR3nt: TGTGCCACCAGCAGAGATTTTCACTATGGCTACACCTTC

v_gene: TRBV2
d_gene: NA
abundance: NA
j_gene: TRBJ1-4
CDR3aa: CASSEGEGRAEKLFF
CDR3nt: TGTGCCAGCAGTGAAGGCGAGGGGCGGGCTGAAAAACTGTTTTTT

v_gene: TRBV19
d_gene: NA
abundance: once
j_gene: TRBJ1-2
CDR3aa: CASSIFYETNYGYTF
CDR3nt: TGTGCCAGTAGTATATTTTACGAGACTAACTATGGCTACACCTTC

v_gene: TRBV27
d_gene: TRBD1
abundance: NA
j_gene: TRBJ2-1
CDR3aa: CASSLSGTGYNEQFF
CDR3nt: TGTGCCAGCAGCCTATCCGGGACAGGCTACAATGAGCAGTTCTTC

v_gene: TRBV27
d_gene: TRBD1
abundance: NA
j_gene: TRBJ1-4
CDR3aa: CASSQQGQTNEKLFF
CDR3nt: TGTGCCAGCAGTCAACAGGGACAGACTAATGAAAAACTGTTTTTT

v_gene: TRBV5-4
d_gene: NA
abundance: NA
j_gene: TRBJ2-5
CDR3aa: CASSLGFGETQYF
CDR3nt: TGTGCCAGCAGCTTAGGGTTTGGAGAGACCCAGTACTTC

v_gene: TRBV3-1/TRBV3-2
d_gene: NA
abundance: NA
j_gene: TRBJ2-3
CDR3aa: CASSQDMGDTQYF
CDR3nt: TGTGCCAGCAGCCAAGATATGGGGGATACGCAGTATTTT

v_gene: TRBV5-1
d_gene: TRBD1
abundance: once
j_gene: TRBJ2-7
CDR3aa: CASPMLGQYYEQYF
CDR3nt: TGCGCCAGCCCAATGCTGGGACAGTACTACGAGCAGTACTTC

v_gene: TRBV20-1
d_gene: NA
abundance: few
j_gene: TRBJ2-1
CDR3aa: CSASGQGWVNEQFF
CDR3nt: TGCAGTGCTAGTGGGCAGGGTTGGGTCAATGAGCAGTTCTTC

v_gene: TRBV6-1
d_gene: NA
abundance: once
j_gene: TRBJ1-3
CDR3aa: CASSRFLSSGNTIYF
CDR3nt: TGTGCCAGCAGCCGGTTTTTGAGCTCTGGAAACACCATATATTTT

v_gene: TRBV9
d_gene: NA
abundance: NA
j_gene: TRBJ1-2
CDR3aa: CASSVDLGTNYGYTF
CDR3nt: TGTGCCAGCAGCGTAGATCTGGGAACTAACTATGGCTACACCTTC